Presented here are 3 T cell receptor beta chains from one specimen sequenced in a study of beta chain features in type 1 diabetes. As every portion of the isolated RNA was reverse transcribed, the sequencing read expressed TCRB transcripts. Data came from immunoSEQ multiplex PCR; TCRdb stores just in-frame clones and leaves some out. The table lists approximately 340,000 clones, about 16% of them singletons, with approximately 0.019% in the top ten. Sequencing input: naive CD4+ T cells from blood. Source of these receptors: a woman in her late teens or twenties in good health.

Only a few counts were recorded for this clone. Here the CDR3 reads CASSRPGQRTETQYF. The CDR3 coding sequence is TGTGCCAGCAGCCGACCGGGACAGCGTACGGAGACCCAGTACTTC. The rearrangement links TRBV7-9 to TRBJ2-5; 7 bases are shared with TRBD1. J lost 5 bases, V lost 5 bases, and 11 bases had no gene match. The CDR3 spans 15 residues. CDR1 and CDR2 (germline): SEHNR, FQNEAQ (reference sequence).

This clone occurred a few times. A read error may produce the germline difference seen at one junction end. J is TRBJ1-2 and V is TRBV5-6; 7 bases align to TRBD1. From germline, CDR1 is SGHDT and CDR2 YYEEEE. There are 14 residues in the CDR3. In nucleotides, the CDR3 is TGTGCTAGCAGCAAAGGAGACAGGGCTGCTGGCTACACCTTC. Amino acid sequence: CASSKGDRAAGYTF.

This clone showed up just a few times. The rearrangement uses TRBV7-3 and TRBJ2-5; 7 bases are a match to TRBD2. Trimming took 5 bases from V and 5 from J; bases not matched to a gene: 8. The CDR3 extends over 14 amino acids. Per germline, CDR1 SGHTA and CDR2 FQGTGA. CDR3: CASSPRASGETQYF. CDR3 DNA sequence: TGTGCCAGCAGCCCGCGAGCTAGCGGTGAGACCCAGTACTTC.